The clone carrying this T cell receptor beta chain came up a few times. CDR1 and CDR2 (germline): DFQATT, SNEGSKA (reference sequence). The J segment lost 0 bases and the V segment lost 1 base, leaving 9 bases of the junction unmatched. This CDR3 has 17 amino acids. Time point noted: patch test 2, 6 weeks after DPC sensitization. Documented treatment: therapeutic diphenylcyclopropenone sensitization with weekly scalp DPC. TCRdb re-derived calls from the RACE reads in MiXCR, one entry per CDR3 protein. The sample consists of roughly 380,000 distinct CDR3 sequences, roughly 6.3% of them appearing once. This sample is part of a study of human T cells and chemical hapten exposure.

The source material was whole blood, sampled in connection with sensitization to the hapten diphenylcyclopropenone (DPC). The clonotype comes from a woman in her late teens or twenties with alopecia areata. Some clones in this sample may be carry-over from other donors' samples. V gene TRBV20-1 combines with J gene TRBJ1-5; 7 bases fit TRBD1. The CDR3 reads CSARVRDRDYSNQPQHF. The CDR3 DNA follows: TGCAGTGCTAGAGTTCGGGACAGAGATTATAGCAATCAGCCCCAGCATTTT.